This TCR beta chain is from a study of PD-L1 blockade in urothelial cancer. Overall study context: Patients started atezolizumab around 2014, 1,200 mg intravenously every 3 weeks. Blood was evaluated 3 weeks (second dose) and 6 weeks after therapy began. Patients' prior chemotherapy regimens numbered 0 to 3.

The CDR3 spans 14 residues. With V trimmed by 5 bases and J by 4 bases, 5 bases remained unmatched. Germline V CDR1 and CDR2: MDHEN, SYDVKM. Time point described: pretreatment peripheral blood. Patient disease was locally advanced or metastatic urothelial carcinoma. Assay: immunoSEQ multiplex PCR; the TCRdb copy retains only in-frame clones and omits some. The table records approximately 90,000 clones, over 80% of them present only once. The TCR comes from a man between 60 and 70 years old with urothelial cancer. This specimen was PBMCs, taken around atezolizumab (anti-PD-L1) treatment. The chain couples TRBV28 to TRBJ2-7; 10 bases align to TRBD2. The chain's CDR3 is CASSPSGSSYEQYF. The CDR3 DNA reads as TGTGCCAGCAGTCCTAGCGGGAGTTCGTACGAGCAGTACTTC.